One sample yielded the 22 T cell receptor beta chains listed below, sequenced in a study of shared clonotypes between healthy human individuals. Repertoires were generated with immunoSEQ multiplex PCR, while TCRdb's copy carries only in-frame clones and drops some. The sample holds approximately 740,000 clones; 80% to 95% are singletons and the top ten take 24%. Naive CD8 isolation took CD45RO-negative cells positively selected for CCR7 and excluded terminally differentiated effector memory CD45RA+ cells. Input material: naive CD8+ T cells sorted from blood. All receptors derive from a man aged 30 to 39 in good health.

This clone was seen just once. The rearrangement uses TRBV7-8 and TRBJ1-4; D remains unclear. Between the trimmed V and J ends, which lost 4 bases and 8 bases, there was a span of 14 bases. Germline CDR1 SGHVS, CDR2 FQNEAQ. This CDR3 is 14 amino acids long. CDR3 residues: CASSSQRLEEKLFF. The CDR3 DNA reads TGTGCCAGCAGCTCGCAACGGCTGGAAGAAAAACTGTTTTTT.

V and J are TRBV30 and TRBJ2-4, with a tentative D call TRBD1 (6 bases). Per germline, CDR1 GTSNPN and CDR2 SVGIG (reference sequence). This CDR3 is built from 16 residues. V was pared by 0 bases and J by 1 base, with 13 bases between. CDR3 bases: TGTGCCTGGAGTGTAGAGGGGGAGACGGCCAAAAACATTCAGTACTTC. Translation: CAWSVEGETAKNIQYF.

This clone appeared a single time. The rearrangement links TRBV4-3 to TRBJ1-2, with D unclear. V gave up 1 base and J gave up 7 bases, with 22 bases separating them. Germline V gives CDR1 LGHNA, CDR2 YSLEER. This CDR3 is built from 17 residues. DNA for the CDR3: TGCGCCAGCAGCCAAGTATGGGAGCAGACCCAACGCTTTGGCTACACCTTC. Protein sequence: CASSQVWEQTQRFGYTF.

The V gene is TRBV2, the J gene TRBJ2-5; 7 bases map to TRBD1. The germline gives CDR1 SNHLY, CDR2 FYNNEI. The trim removed 5 bases at V and 1 base at J, leaving 4 bases unmatched. The CDR3 is 14 residues long. The CDR3 DNA is TGTGCCAGCAGTAGGTCAGGGGGCCAAGAGACCCAGTACTTC. Protein product: CASSRSGGQETQYF.

The J gene is TRBJ2-3, the V gene TRBV7-3; 9 nucleotides line up with TRBD2. The V segment lost 0 bases and the J segment 2 bases; nucleotides outside the gene matches: 6. This CDR3 is 17 amino acids long. Germline lookup yields CDR1 SGHTA and CDR2 FQGTGA. This CDR3 is CASSLTFAGGPTDTQYF. The CDR3 DNA reads as TGTGCCAGCAGCTTAACGTTTGCGGGAGGGCCCACAGATACGCAGTATTTT.

The CDR3 DNA sequence: TGTGCCAGCAGTGGGACTAGCGGGAGGGGTGAGACCCAGTACTTC. Translated, it gives CASSGTSGRGETQYF. This rearrangement joins TRBV27 to TRBJ2-5; 16 positions match TRBD2. V shed 5 bases and J 5 bases; nucleotides not matched to a gene: 2. Germline lookup yields CDR1 MNHEY and CDR2 SMNVEV (reference sequence). This CDR3 comprises 15 residues.

This clone showed up just once. The chain carries TRBV28 and TRBJ2-2; perhaps D is TRBD1 or TRBD2 (6 bases each). This CDR3 region has 13 residues. From germline, CDR1 is MDHEN and CDR2 SYDVKM. V was pared by 8 bases and J by 4 bases, with 11 bases between. CDR3 in DNA: TGTGCCAGCTCGGGGGCGGGCACCGGGGAGCTGTTTTTT. Residues: CASSGAGTGELFF.

This sequence joins TRBV5-6 and TRBJ2-3; 7 bases align to TRBD1. The germline CDR1 and CDR2 sequences are SGHDT and YYEEEE. The V gene end was trimmed by 3 bases and the J gene end by 2 bases; junction bases not matched to a gene: 6. The CDR3 is 15 amino acids. CDR3 coding DNA: TGTGCCAGCAGCTCACCGGGACAGTACACAGATACGCAGTATTTT. Translated: CASSSPGQYTDTQYF.

This chain links TRBV7-2 with TRBJ1-2; D call uncertain. This CDR3 is 12 amino acids long. Trimming left V 1 base short and J 6 bases short, with 6 bases between. The germline gives CDR1 SGHTA, CDR2 FQGNSA. The DNA for the CDR3 is TGTGCCAGCAGCTTAGAGCCAGATGGCTACACCTTC. Translated: CASSLEPDGYTF.

CDR3 in amino acids: CASSSPDSNTEAFF. The CDR3, as DNA: TGTGCCAGCAGCTCGCCGGACAGTAACACTGAAGCTTTCTTT. The chain joins TRBV7-6 to TRBJ1-1; tentatively, D is TRBD1 (6 bases). Deletions cut 4 bases from V and 2 bases from J, with 11 bases between. CDR3 length: 14 amino acids. Germline CDR1 and CDR2: SGHVS and FNYEAQ.

CDR3 coding DNA: TGTGCCATCAGTGAGTCCGGGGTAGTAGGGGACCCAGATACGCAGTATTTT. Protein: CAISESGVVGDPDTQYF. This chain uses TRBV10-3 with TRBJ2-3; D could derive from TRBD1 or TRBD2 (5 bases each). The CDR3 totals 17 residues. The germline gives CDR1 ENHRY, CDR2 SYGVKD. V dropped 0 bases and J dropped 4 bases, with 17 bases sitting between them.

The chain links TRBV4-1 to TRBJ2-7; 7 bases map to TRBD1. This CDR3 has 15 residues. J was trimmed by 2 bases and V by 1 base; bases with no gene match: 5. CDR1 MGHRA and CDR2 YSYEKL come from the germline V gene. The CDR3: CASSQGTGSPYEQYF. The CDR3, as DNA: TGCGCCAGCAGCCAAGGGACAGGAAGCCCCTACGAGCAGTACTTC.

The chain carries TRBV5-6 and TRBJ2-1, with TRBD2 matching 11 bases. V gave up 3 bases and J gave up 13 bases; unmatched junction bases: 3. CDR3 length: 12 residues. The germline gives CDR1 SGHDT, CDR2 YYEEEE. In nucleotides, the CDR3 is TGTGCCAGCAGCTCCACTAGCGGGAGTCAGTTCTTC. This sequence encodes CASSSTSGSQFF.

CDR3 sequence (DNA): TGCAGCGTTGCCCAGCCCCTCGGCTATGGCTACACCTTC. Translated: CSVAQPLGYGYTF. V is TRBV29-1 and J is TRBJ1-2, with D unclear. This CDR3 region has 13 residues. Germline CDR1 and CDR2: SQVTM and ANQGSEA. The germline V and J ends were trimmed by 4 bases and 4 bases, with 13 bases remaining between them. The full variable domain, in which reference TRBV29-1 and TRBJ1-2 provide the parts outside the CDR3, is SAVISQKPSRDICQRGTSLTIQCQVDSQVTMMFWYRQQPGQSLTLIATANQGSEATYESGFVIDKFPISRPNLTFSTLTVSNMSPEDSSIYLCSVAQPLGYGYTFGSGTRLTVV.

J is TRBJ2-3 and V is TRBV11-3; TRBD1 might be the D (5 bases). The CDR3 extends over 15 amino acids. V was clipped by 1 base and J by 5 bases, with 13 bases between them. Germline CDR1 and CDR2: SGHNT and YENEEA. This chain's CDR3 is CASSLVGRVGDTQYF. The DNA of the CDR3 is TGTGCCAGCAGCTTAGTCGGCAGGGTTGGAGATACGCAGTATTTT.

The chain carries TRBV11-2 and TRBJ2-5, with D tentatively TRBD2 (7 bases). The length of the CDR3 is 14 residues. Trimming cost V 5 bases and J 3 bases, with 13 bases left between them. Germline loops: CDR1 SGHAT, CDR2 FQNNGV. This CDR3 reads CASSAEGGEETQYF. For the CDR3, the DNA is TGTGCCAGCAGCGCCGAAGGGGGGGAAGAGACCCAGTACTTC.

This clone has a handful of counts. The V call is TRBV6-5, the J call TRBJ2-7; possibly TRBD1 or TRBD2 for D (5 bases each). The CDR3 runs 14 residues. Germline values: CDR1 MNHEY, CDR2 SVGAGI. V was clipped by 5 bases and J by 2 bases, with 13 bases between them. CDR3 DNA: TGTGCCAGCAGTGAAGGGACGGCGCCCTACGAGCAGTACTTC. Its translation: CASSEGTAPYEQYF.

V gene TRBV28 combines with J gene TRBJ1-5; TRBD1 aligns across 9 bases. J gave up 4 bases and V 7 bases, and 11 bases lay outside the gene matches. The CDR3 length is 16 residues. Germline-derived CDR1 and CDR2 are MDHEN and SYDVKM. CDR3 protein: CASKLSDRGGNQPQHF. The DNA of the CDR3 is TGTGCCAGCAAACTCTCGGACAGGGGAGGGAATCAGCCCCAGCATTTT.

The V gene is TRBV7-9, the J gene TRBJ2-5; the match to TRBD2 covers 7 bases. The CDR3 consists of 16 residues. Germline V gene data show CDR1 as SEHNR and CDR2 as FQNEAQ (reference sequence). The trim removed 3 bases at V and 5 bases at J, leaving 12 bases unmatched. CDR3 nucleotides: TGTGCCAGCAGCTTCCGCCTAGCGGAGGCGTATGAGACCCAGTACTTC. It is translated as CASSFRLAEAYETQYF.

This clone occurred once. The V gene is TRBV7-9, the J gene TRBJ2-5; 10 bases fit TRBD1. Trimming removed 4 bases from V and 5 bases from J; junction bases left unmatched: 10. CDR3 length: 16 residues. CDR1 and CDR2 from the germline V gene are SEHNR and FQNEAQ (reference sequence). The CDR3 bases are TGTGCCAGCAGCTCGGTCCCGACAGGGGGCTTTGAGACCCAGTACTTC. Protein: CASSSVPTGGFETQYF. Full variable domain (outside the CDR3, taken from reference TRBV7-9 and TRBJ2-5): DTGVSQNPRHKITKRGQNVTFRCDPISEHNRLYWYRQTLGQGPEFLTYFQNEAQLEKSRLLSDRFSAERPKGSFSTLEIQRTEQGDSAMYLCASSSVPTGGFETQYFGPGTRLLVL.

The chain uses TRBV7-9 and TRBJ2-1, with 13 nucleotides matching TRBD2. The V segment lost 4 bases and the J segment 4 bases; nucleotides outside the gene matches: 13. The CDR3 is 19 amino acids. CDR1 is SEHNR, CDR2 FQNEAQ, per germline (reference sequence). The CDR3 sequence is CASSYPGLAGEMVYNEQFF. CDR3 coding DNA: TGTGCCAGCAGCTACCCTGGACTAGCGGGAGAGATGGTATACAATGAGCAGTTCTTC.

The chain combines TRBV6-5 with TRBJ2-7; 8 bases fit TRBD1. V lost 0 bases to trimming and J lost 3 bases; unmatched junction nucleotides: 4. Germline CDR1 reads MNHEY; CDR2 reads SVGAGI. The CDR3 has 15 residues. CDR3 in amino acids: CASSYSKQGGYEQYF. As DNA, the CDR3 is TGTGCCAGCAGTTACTCGAAACAGGGGGGCTACGAGCAGTACTTC.